These 28 T cell receptor beta chains were all obtained from the same sample, sequenced in a study of naive and memory T cell subsets. Amplification of ligated cDNA took four PCR rounds with SP2 and nested alpha and beta constant primers. TCRdb re-called the UMI-ligation and nested PCR reads with MiXCR, one entry per CDR3 protein. This sample has roughly 36,000 distinct CDR3 sequences; 9.5% to 12% occur once, and the top ten carry 3.9%. Treatment: skin biopsy from PPD injection site in Mantoux-positive individual. A UMI-containing oligonucleotide was joined by 3' ligation to the TCR cDNA template. This specimen was skin, taken from a tuberculin skin test site. The receptors originated from an adult in good health.

This clonotype was counted at least ten times. The chain recombines TRBV5-8 with TRBJ2-3, with D possibly TRBD2 on 5 matching bases. From germline, CDR1 is SGHTS and CDR2 YDEGEE. V lost 5 bases, J lost 1 base, and 11 bases lay in between. The CDR3 covers 14 residues. The DNA for the CDR3 is TGTGCCAGCAGTCCGGACTTGGGCACAGATACGCAGTATTTT. It codes for CASSPDLGTDTQYF. The variable domain in full, completed from reference TRBV5-8 and TRBJ2-3, reads EAGVTQSPTHLIKTRGQQATLRCSPISGHTSVYWYQQALGLGLQFLLWYDEGEERNRGNFPPRFSGRQFPNYSSELNVNALELEDSALYLCASSPDLGTDTQYFGPGTRLTVL.

In this sample, this clonotype turned up many times. The genes are TRBV7-9 and TRBJ2-7; 9 positions agree with TRBD2. The CDR3 contains 17 residues. V was pared by 0 bases and J by 3 bases, with 9 bases of the junction left unmatched. Germline V gene sequence: CDR1 SEHNR, CDR2 FQNEAQ (reference sequence). The CDR3 nucleotides are TGTGCCAGCAGCTTAGCGGCGGCTAGCGGGGCAAGCTACGAGCAGTACTTC. Amino acids: CASSLAAASGASYEQYF.

This clonotype was detected many times. V is TRBV5-1 and J is TRBJ2-7, with a tentative D call TRBD2 (6 bases). This CDR3 has 19 residues. Germline V gene sequence: CDR1 SGHRS, CDR2 YFSETQ. V was clipped by 0 bases and J by 3 bases, with 25 bases between them. The chain's CDR3 is CASSLVVSGQSSTGYEQYF. CDR3 nucleotides: TGCGCCAGCAGCTTGGTTGTTAGCGGACAATCCTCGACGGGCTACGAGCAGTACTTC.

This chain joins TRBV27 and TRBJ2-3; TRBD2 might be the D (6 bases). CDR1 and CDR2 from the germline V gene are MNHEY and SMNVEV (reference sequence). The CDR3 consists of 14 residues. The V gene lost 3 bases and the J gene lost 5 bases, with 12 bases spanning the gap. CDR3: CASSLAGREDTQYF. For the CDR3, the DNA is TGTGCCAGCAGTTTGGCAGGGCGGGAAGATACGCAGTATTTT.

This clonotype was picked up many times. V gene TRBV20-1 combines with J gene TRBJ1-1; a weak D match, TRBD1 (5 bases). The V end lost 8 bases, the J end lost 3 bases, and 19 bases lay between the germline ends. The CDR3 spans 14 residues. Germline V gene data show CDR1 as DFQATT and CDR2 as SNEGSKA (reference sequence). CDR3 amino acids: CSTPKQASDTEAFF. For the CDR3, the DNA is TGCAGTACCCCCAAACAGGCTTCTGACACTGAAGCTTTCTTT.

In its sample, this clonotype was seen many times. The CDR3: CASSPLNSGLQGHEKLFF. CDR3 DNA sequence: TGTGCCAGCAGTCCGCTCAACTCCGGGCTCCAAGGCCATGAAAAACTGTTTTTT. J is TRBJ1-4 and V is TRBV28; D unclear. The germline V gene has CDR1 MDHEN and CDR2 SYDVKM. V was trimmed by 5 bases and J by 6 bases, leaving 25 bases between them. This CDR3 comprises 18 residues.

The sample holds a few counts of this clonotype. The rearrangement uses TRBV29-1 and TRBJ2-5, with 13 bases lining up with TRBD2. The V segment lost 7 bases and the J segment 5 bases; nucleotides outside the gene matches: 10. CDR1 is SQVTM, CDR2 ANQGSEA, per germline. This CDR3 comprises 15 residues. CDR3 nucleotide sequence: TGCAGCGCCCCCGGGACTAGCGGGGTCCGGGAGACCCAGTACTTC. Translated: CSAPGTSGVRETQYF.

The CDR3 sequence is CASSWGCGNEQFF. CDR3 DNA: TGTGCCAGCAGTTGGGGGTGTGGCAATGAGCAGTTCTTC. The V and J genes are TRBV6-2 or TRBV6-3 and TRBJ2-1; D may match TRBD1 or TRBD2 (5 bases each). The V gene's germline CDR1 is MNHEY and CDR2 SVGEGT. Trimming took off 4 bases at V and 6 bases at J, with 10 bases between the two ends. This CDR3 is 13 amino acids long.

By frequency in the sample, this clonotype is medium-sized (0.01 to 0.1%). CDR3 nucleotides: TGCGCCAGCAGCCATCGGACTAGCAGTCGAGATACGCAGTATTTT. Residues: CASSHRTSSRDTQYF. This sequence joins TRBV4-1 and TRBJ2-3; TRBD2 agrees at 8 bases. CDR3 size: 15 residues. The ends lost 3 bases at V and 5 bases at J; junction bases unmatched: 7. Germline loops: CDR1 MGHRA, CDR2 YSYEKL.

This clonotype was detected a few times. V gene TRBV9 combines with J gene TRBJ2-1; 7 nucleotides align to TRBD2. The J segment lost 10 bases and the V segment lost 0 bases, leaving 4 bases of the junction unmatched. Germline CDR1 is SGDLS and CDR2 is YYNGEE. This CDR3 region has 13 residues. CDR3 bases: TGTGCCAGCAGCGTAGCACCGGGACTAGAGCAGTTCTTC. It encodes CASSVAPGLEQFF.

The rearrangement uses TRBV5-1 and TRBJ2-5, with 12 bases fitting TRBD2. Germline V gene data show CDR1 as SGHRS and CDR2 as YFSETQ. The CDR3 contains 16 residues. V lost 1 base, J lost 5 bases, and 6 bases stayed unmatched. The CDR3 protein is CASSLMTSGSLETQYF. The CDR3 DNA reads as TGCGCCAGCAGCTTGATGACTAGCGGGAGCTTGGAGACCCAGTACTTC.

This clonotype came up a few times. The rearrangement joins TRBV27 to TRBJ2-7, with 10 nucleotides matching TRBD2. Germline loops: CDR1 MNHEY, CDR2 SMNVEV (reference sequence). The CDR3 contains 16 residues. The V and J ends lost 1 base and 1 base, in that order; junction bases with no gene match: 4. The CDR3 sequence is CASSLWSSGSSYEQYF. CDR3 sequence (DNA): TGTGCCAGCAGTTTATGGTCTAGCGGGAGTTCCTACGAGCAGTACTTC.

In this sample, this clonotype turned up a few times. The chain carries TRBV6-1 and TRBJ2-3; 7 bases are shared with TRBD2. J gave up 1 base and V 4 bases, and 5 bases lay outside the gene matches. This CDR3 is built from 15 residues. Germline CDR1 and CDR2: MNHNS and SASEGT. The CDR3 region has the DNA TGTGCCAGCAGTGCGCGTCGGGGGGGCACAGATACGCAGTATTTT. It encodes CASSARRGGTDTQYF.

The CDR3 loop reads CSARVPQADSPLHF. In DNA form, the CDR3 reads TGCAGTGCTAGAGTCCCACAGGCGGATTCACCCCTCCACTTT. V gene TRBV20-1 combines with J gene TRBJ1-6; D is possibly TRBD1 (5 bases). The CDR3 consists of 14 residues. V lost 1 base to trimming and J lost 8 bases, with 12 bases between them. The germline V gene has CDR1 DFQATT and CDR2 SNEGSKA (reference sequence).

This clonotype was detected many times. The chain combines TRBV5-6 with TRBJ1-6, with D possibly matching TRBD1 (5 bases). Germline lookup yields CDR1 SGHDT and CDR2 YYEEEE. Trimming removed 5 bases from V and 9 bases from J, with 18 bases in between. CDR3 length: 15 residues. For the CDR3, the DNA is TGTGCCAGCAGATCCGGGGCAGGGTTGATTTCACCCCTCCACTTT. It yields the protein CASRSGAGLISPLHF. Looking up the rest from reference TRBV5-6 and TRBJ1-6 gives the full variable domain: DAGVTQSPTHLIKTRGQQVTLRCSPKSGHDTVSWYQQALGQGPQFIFQYYEEEERQRGNFPDRFSGHQFPNYSSELNVNALLLGDSALYLCASRSGAGLISPLHFGNGTRLTVT.

This clonotype was observed a handful of times. The chain links TRBV28 to TRBJ1-4, with TRBD1 matching over 8 bases. Trimming at V came to 6 bases and at J to 1 base, leaving 7 bases not matched to a gene. The CDR3 runs 16 residues. The germline CDR1 and CDR2 sequences are MDHEN and SYDVKM. The chain's CDR3 is CASSRPDRGTNEKLFF. CDR3 in DNA: TGTGCCAGCAGCCGCCCCGACAGGGGAACTAATGAAAAACTGTTTTTT.

The rearrangement links TRBV7-2 to TRBJ2-5, with D hard to call. CDR1 is SGHTA and CDR2 is FQGNSA in the germline V gene. The CDR3 covers 12 residues. V lost 0 bases and J 7 bases, leaving 6 bases between the germline ends. As DNA, the CDR3 is TGTGCCAGCAGCTTAGCCACGGGGACCCAGTACTTC. It specifies CASSLATGTQYF.

This clonotype was counted only a few times. The chain couples TRBV19 to TRBJ2-1, with D perhaps matching TRBD1 (5 bases). Germline lookup yields CDR1 LNHDA and CDR2 SQIVND (reference sequence). Trimming left V 3 bases short and J 0 bases short, with 9 bases between. The CDR3 contains 15 residues. The CDR3, as DNA: TGTGCCAGTAGTATGATTCAGGGCTCCTACAATGAGCAGTTCTTC. Its translation: CASSMIQGSYNEQFF.

This clonotype was recorded a few times. The V and J genes are TRBV12-3 or TRBV12-4 and TRBJ2-5, with TRBD1 matching over 7 bases. The V segment lost 2 bases and the J segment 10 bases; nucleotides outside the gene matches: 10. This CDR3 region has 14 residues. CDR3 sequence (DNA): TGTGCCAGCAGTTTAAGGCAGGGGGTCGGAGACCAGTACTTC. Translating gives CASSLRQGVGDQYF.

This clonotype has ten or more counts. The V and J genes are TRBV20-1 and TRBJ1-1, with D possibly TRBD1 on 5 matching bases. Between the trimmed V and J ends, which lost 3 bases and 0 bases, there was a span of 26 bases. The CDR3 length is 19 residues. Germline CDR1 DFQATT, CDR2 SNEGSKA (reference sequence). CDR3: CSASKPLRWDSGLNTEAFF. For the CDR3, the DNA is TGCAGTGCTAGTAAGCCATTAAGGTGGGACTCAGGGTTGAACACTGAAGCTTTCTTT.

This clonotype was seen at least ten times. V and J are TRBV20-1 and TRBJ2-7; 11 nucleotides match TRBD2. The trim removed 5 bases at V and 7 bases at J, leaving 10 bases unmatched. The CDR3 covers 14 residues. Germline V CDR1 and CDR2: DFQATT, SNEGSKA (reference sequence). The CDR3 loop reads CSAEGTSGLDEQYF. CDR3 bases: TGCAGTGCTGAGGGGACTAGCGGATTAGATGAGCAGTACTTC.

The chain is built from TRBV20-1 and TRBJ1-2; TRBD1 agrees at 10 bases. Germline V CDR1 and CDR2: DFQATT, SNEGSKA (reference sequence). The CDR3 runs to 14 residues. J lost 7 bases, V lost 1 base, and 6 bases had no gene match. The CDR3, as DNA: TGCAGTGCTAGAGGACAGGGGGCTGGAATTGGCTACACCTTC. This translates into CSARGQGAGIGYTF.

V gene TRBV6-2 or TRBV6-3 combines with J gene TRBJ1-5; tentatively, D is TRBD1 (5 bases). The V end lost 7 bases, the J end lost 2 bases, and 18 bases lay between the germline ends. CDR1 and CDR2 from the germline V gene are MNHEY and SVGEGT. The CDR3 consists of 16 residues. The CDR3: CASTEGIRAGNQPQHF. CDR3 coding DNA: TGTGCCAGCACCGAAGGGATCAGGGCGGGCAATCAGCCCCAGCATTTT.

This clonotype was found a few times. This chain connects TRBV27 to TRBJ2-5; 12 bases align to TRBD1. CDR3 length: 18 amino acids. Germline assignment: CDR1 MNHEY and CDR2 SMNVEV (reference sequence). The junction had 14 bases not matched to a gene; V was cut back by 0 bases and J by 9 bases. The CDR3 nucleotides read TGTGCCAGCAGTTTATCCGGGGGCGGGACAGGGGGCCGGGGGGCCCAGTACTTC. Its translation: CASSLSGGGTGGRGAQYF.

CDR3 nucleotides: TGTGCCAGCAGTGAATCCGGGGGAGGTACCTACGAGCAGTACTTC. Protein sequence: CASSESGGGTYEQYF. The rearrangement uses TRBV25-1 and TRBJ2-7; maybe TRBD2 (6 bases). V lost 1 base, J lost 2 bases, and 12 bases lay in between. The CDR3 contains 15 residues. Germline V CDR1 and CDR2: MGHDK, SYGVNS.

This clonotype was detected many times. The chain couples TRBV12-3 or TRBV12-4 to TRBJ2-1, with 9 bases fitting TRBD2. J was trimmed by 4 bases and V by 1 base; bases with no gene match: 5. The CDR3 totals 16 residues. CDR3 DNA: TGTGCCAGCAGTTTAGTAGCGGGGGACACTTACAATGAGCAGTTCTTC. It codes for CASSLVAGDTYNEQFF.

This clonotype was found many times. The CDR3 reads CASPPIKLAAKGNIQYF. The DNA of the CDR3 is TGTGCCAGTCCGCCCATTAAACTAGCGGCTAAGGGAAACATTCAGTACTTC. The gene calls are TRBV6-5 and TRBJ2-4; 8 bases fit TRBD2. The CDR3 is 17 residues long. Germline V CDR1 and CDR2: MNHEY, SVGAGI. Unmatched junction bases numbered 19, after V lost 9 bases and J lost 6 bases.

This clonotype has at least ten counts. This chain joins TRBV7-3 and TRBJ2-2; 8 bases align to TRBD2. Unmatched junction bases numbered 8, after V lost 5 bases and J lost 6 bases. The CDR3 is 15 amino acids. Germline values: CDR1 SGHTA, CDR2 FQGTGA. The CDR3 coding sequence is TGTGCCAGCAGCCTGACTAGCGTGCGGGCCGGGGAGCTGTTTTTT. Translating it yields CASSLTSVRAGELFF.